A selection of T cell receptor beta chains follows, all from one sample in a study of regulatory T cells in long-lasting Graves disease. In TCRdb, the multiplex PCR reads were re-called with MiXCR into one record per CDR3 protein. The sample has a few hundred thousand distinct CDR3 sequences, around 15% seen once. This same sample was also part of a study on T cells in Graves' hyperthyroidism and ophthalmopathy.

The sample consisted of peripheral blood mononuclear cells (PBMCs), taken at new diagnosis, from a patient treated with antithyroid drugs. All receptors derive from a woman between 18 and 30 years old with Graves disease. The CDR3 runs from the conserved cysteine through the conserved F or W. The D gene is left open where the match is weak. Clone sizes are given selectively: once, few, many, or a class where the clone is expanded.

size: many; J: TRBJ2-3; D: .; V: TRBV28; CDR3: CASVSHTDTQYF; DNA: TGTGCCAGCGTGTCCCACACAGATACGCAGTATTTT
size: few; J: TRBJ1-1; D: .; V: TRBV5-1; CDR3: CASSLQPGKNTEAFF; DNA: TGCGCCAGCAGCTTGCAGCCAGGGAAAAACACTGAAGCTTTCTTT
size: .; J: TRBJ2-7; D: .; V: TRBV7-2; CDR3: CASSLVGGGPYEQYF; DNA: TGTGCCAGCAGCTTAGTTGGAGGGGGTCCCTACGAGCAGTACTTC
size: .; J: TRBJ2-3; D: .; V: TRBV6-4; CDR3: CASSPYSGTDTQYF; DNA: TGTGCCAGCAGTCCGTACAGCGGGACAGATACGCAGTATTTT
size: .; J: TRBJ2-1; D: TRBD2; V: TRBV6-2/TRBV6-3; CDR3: CASSYTGTSGGLYNEQFF; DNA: TGTGCCAGCAGTTATACCGGGACTAGCGGGGGGCTCTACAATGAGCAGTTCTTC
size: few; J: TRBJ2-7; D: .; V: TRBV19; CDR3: CASSETPKWVNEQYF; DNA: TGTGCCAGTAGTGAGACCCCTAAATGGGTTAACGAGCAGTACTTC
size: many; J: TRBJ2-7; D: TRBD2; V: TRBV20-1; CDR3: CSAARGGRMYEQYF; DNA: TGCAGTGCAGCTAGGGGCGGGAGGATGTACGAGCAGTACTTC
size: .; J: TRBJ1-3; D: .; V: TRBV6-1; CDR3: CASRPSGGDTIYF; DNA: TGTGCCAGCAGACCAAGCGGGGGCGACACCATATATTTT
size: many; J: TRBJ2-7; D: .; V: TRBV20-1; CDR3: CSATGPILEQYF; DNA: TGCAGTGCTACCGGGCCCATTTTGGAGCAGTACTTC
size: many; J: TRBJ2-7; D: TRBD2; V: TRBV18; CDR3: CASSSLSGGAGTSLEQYF; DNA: TGTGCCAGCTCTTCCCTTTCCGGGGGGGCAGGGACCTCGTTGGAGCAGTACTTC